This entry concerns a single TCR beta chain. Its matching antigen is unknown. The method was immunoSEQ multiplex PCR; TCRdb's version includes in-frame clones alone and lacks a portion of them. In the table there are more than 50,000 clones, about 85% of which are singletons. The source of the sample is a study of identifying expanded T cells in peripheral blood. This CDR3 has 13 amino acids. The germline gives CDR1 SEHNR, CDR2 FQNEAQ (reference sequence). Trimming removed 11 bases from V and 4 bases from J, with 14 bases in between. During the collection period, no donor immune events like infections were recorded. Study outcomes and limitations: Approximately two-week clone count variance significantly increased as total template count grew.

This receptor was identified in a person aged 18 to 70 in good health. Material for sequencing was blood. This sequence joins TRBV7-9 and TRBJ2-2; D is unclear. The CDR3 region has the DNA TGTGCCGCAGGCCCTTTATCCACCGGGGAGCTGTTTTTT. Translated, it gives CAAGPLSTGELFF.